This entry concerns a single TCR beta chain. The method was immunoSEQ multiplex PCR; TCRdb's version includes in-frame clones alone and lacks a portion of them. This table has 400,000 to 450,000 clones, around 92% appearing once. The data are from a study of Ad26.COV2.S vaccination and SARS-CoV-2 variants. Across the study: Donor was in the COV1001 Ad26.COV2.S trial arm. Intramuscular Ad26.COV2.S at 5x10^10 or 1x10^11 viral particles.

Germline CDR1 LGHNA, CDR2 YNFKEQ. The ends were cut back, 4 bases at V and 4 bases at J, with 10 bases in the middle. This CDR3 contains 14 residues. As to treatment: roughly 20 received Ad26.COV2.S at low or high dose, single or two shots; several received placebo; per-sample allocation not given. Following the first vaccine or placebo injection, samples were taken on day 63. Vaccination employed an Ad26 vector expressing the Wuhan-strain SARS-CoV-2 spike. The sample here was peripheral blood, taken in a trial of Ad26.COV2.S vaccine versus placebo. This sequence was found in a person between 18 and 65 years old who received the Ad26.COV2.S COVID-19 vaccine or a placebo. This chain uses TRBV4-2 with TRBJ1-4; TRBD1 is a possible D gene (5 bases). This CDR3 reads CASSPRQINEKLFF. For the CDR3, the DNA is TGTGCCAGCAGCCCCCGACAGATTAATGAAAAACTGTTTTTT.